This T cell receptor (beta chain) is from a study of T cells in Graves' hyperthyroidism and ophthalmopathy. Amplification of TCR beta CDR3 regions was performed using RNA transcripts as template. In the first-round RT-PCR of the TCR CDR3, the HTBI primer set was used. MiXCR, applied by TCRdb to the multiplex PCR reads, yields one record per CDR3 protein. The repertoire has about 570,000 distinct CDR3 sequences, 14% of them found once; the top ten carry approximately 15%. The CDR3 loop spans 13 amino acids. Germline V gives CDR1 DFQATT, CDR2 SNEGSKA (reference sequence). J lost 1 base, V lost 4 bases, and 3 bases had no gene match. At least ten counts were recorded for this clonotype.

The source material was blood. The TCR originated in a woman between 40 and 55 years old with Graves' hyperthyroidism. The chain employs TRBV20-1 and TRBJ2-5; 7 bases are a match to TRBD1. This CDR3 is CSANRDSQETQYF. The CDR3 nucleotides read TGCAGTGCTAACCGGGACAGCCAAGAGACCCAGTACTTC.